Below, one T cell receptor (beta chain) is given with its context. The authors loaded around 220 ng DNA, tens of thousands of T cell genomes, into sorted-subset replicate PCRs. The assay was immunoSEQ multiplex PCR, and TCRdb's table has in-frame clones only and misses some. The sample holds about 1.1 million clones, about four fifths seen once. CDR1 is MNHNY, CDR2 SVGAGI, per germline (reference sequence). Deletions cut 6 bases from V and 0 bases from J, with 5 bases between. The CDR3 runs to 12 residues. The data were taken from a study of shared clonotypes between healthy human individuals. The sequenced sample consisted of memory CD4+ T cells from PBMCs. Stated subset: CD45RA-negative fraction. The J gene is TRBJ1-1, the V gene TRBV6-6; D gene uncertain. The clonotype was recovered from a man between 18 and 35 years old in good health. Some clones in this sample may be carry-over from other donors' samples. The CDR3 sequence: CASRFLNTEAFF. The CDR3 DNA sequence: TGTGCCAGCAGATTCTTGAACACTGAAGCTTTCTTT.